This T cell receptor beta chain was sequenced in a study of T cells in Graves' hyperthyroidism and ophthalmopathy. Across the whole study: Peripheral blood was acquired at first diagnosis, ahead of any therapy whatsoever.

This clonotype was seen a handful of times. The CDR3 is 18 amino acids. The V gene lost 0 bases and the J gene lost 1 base, with 16 bases spanning the gap. Germline CDR1 and CDR2: SGDLS and YYNGEE. Amplification of TCR beta CDR3 regions was performed using RNA transcripts as template. First-round RT-PCR targeting the TCR CDR3 was performed with the HTBI primer set. TCRdb reprocessed the multiplex PCR reads with MiXCR, giving one entry per CDR3 protein. The table records hundreds of thousands of distinct CDR3 sequences, 14% to 15% of them present only once. The V gene is TRBV9, the J gene TRBJ2-2, with D perhaps matching TRBD2 (5 bases). The material sequenced was blood. The TCR comes from a young man with Graves' ophthalmopathy. CDR3 sequence: CASSVDPGLAENTGELFF. The DNA for the CDR3 is TGTGCCAGCAGCGTAGATCCTGGGCTAGCAGAGAACACCGGGGAGCTGTTTTTT.